The rows below give T cell receptor beta chains drawn from one sample of a study of tumour-infiltrating T cells in Burkitt lymphoma. The data were produced by immunoSEQ multiplex PCR, yet TCRdb's version contains in-frame clones alone and is incomplete. The sample lists roughly 2,300 clones, 88% occurring once. Sequencing used tumor tissue. These receptors were obtained from a human donor with diffuse large B-cell lymphoma. CDR3s include the opening cysteine and the closing phenylalanine or tryptophan. A D gene is named only where the DNA matches it firmly. Rows give clone size only sometimes, using once, few, many, or a class for an expanded clone.

j_call: TRBJ1-3
cdr3_length: 16
v_call: TRBV5-6
d_call: NA
clone_size: NA
cdr3_aa: CASSLEVRASGNTIYF
cdr3_nt: TGTGCCAGCAGCTTGGAGGTCAGGGCCTCTGGAAACACCATATATTTT

j_call: TRBJ1-1
cdr3_length: 16
v_call: TRBV9
d_call: NA
clone_size: NA
cdr3_aa: CASSVEGGRVKTEAFF
cdr3_nt: TGTGCCAGCAGCGTAGAGGGGGGCAGGGTTAAGACTGAAGCTTTCTTT

j_call: TRBJ2-7
cdr3_length: 14
v_call: TRBV5-1
d_call: NA
clone_size: NA
cdr3_aa: CASSWALFGSEQYF
cdr3_nt: TGCGCCAGCAGCTGGGCCTTATTTGGGAGCGAGCAGTACTTC

j_call: TRBJ1-3
cdr3_length: 17
v_call: TRBV10-2
d_call: TRBD1
clone_size: NA
cdr3_aa: CASSGGTGDSSGNTIYF
cdr3_nt: TGCGCCAGCAGTGGGGGGACAGGGGATAGCTCTGGAAACACCATATATTTT

j_call: TRBJ1-4
cdr3_length: 14
v_call: TRBV5-4
d_call: NA
clone_size: NA
cdr3_aa: CASSFAASGEKLFF
cdr3_nt: TGTGCCAGCAGCTTTGCAGCCAGTGGAGAAAAACTGTTTTTT

j_call: TRBJ2-7
cdr3_length: 15
v_call: TRBV5-1
d_call: NA
clone_size: NA
cdr3_aa: CASSLAKGPTYEQYF
cdr3_nt: TGCGCCAGCAGCTTGGCGAAGGGTCCTACCTACGAGCAGTACTTC

j_call: TRBJ2-2
cdr3_length: 17
v_call: TRBV27
d_call: TRBD2
clone_size: NA
cdr3_aa: CASSFRATSGNTGELFF
cdr3_nt: TGTGCCAGCAGTTTTAGAGCGACTAGCGGTAACACCGGGGAGCTGTTTTTT

j_call: TRBJ1-1
cdr3_length: 11
v_call: TRBV9
d_call: NA
clone_size: few
cdr3_aa: CASRVYPEAFF
cdr3_nt: TGTGCCAGCAGAGTCTACCCTGAAGCTTTCTTT

j_call: TRBJ1-3
cdr3_length: 14
v_call: TRBV5-1
d_call: NA
clone_size: NA
cdr3_aa: CASSLGMGGNTIYF
cdr3_nt: TGCGCCAGCAGCTTGGGAATGGGAGGAAACACCATATATTTT

j_call: TRBJ2-3
cdr3_length: 15
v_call: TRBV7-3
d_call: TRBD2
clone_size: NA
cdr3_aa: CASSSTGLAADTQYF
cdr3_nt: TGTGCCAGCAGCTCTACCGGACTAGCGGCAGATACGCAGTATTTT

j_call: TRBJ1-4
cdr3_length: 18
v_call: TRBV7-9
d_call: NA
clone_size: NA
cdr3_aa: CASSFLALGREDDEKLFF
cdr3_nt: TGTGCCAGCAGCTTCTTAGCCCTTGGTCGAGAGGATGATGAAAAACTGTTTTTT

j_call: TRBJ2-7
cdr3_length: 16
v_call: TRBV27
d_call: TRBD1
clone_size: NA
cdr3_aa: CASSLGGQGGSGEQYF
cdr3_nt: TGTGCCAGCAGTTTGGGGGGACAGGGTGGCTCGGGCGAGCAGTACTTC

j_call: TRBJ2-7
cdr3_length: 16
v_call: TRBV15
d_call: TRBD2
clone_size: NA
cdr3_aa: CATSPPVASGSNEQYF
cdr3_nt: TGTGCCACCAGCCCTCCGGTGGCTAGCGGGAGCAACGAGCAGTACTTC

j_call: TRBJ2-2
cdr3_length: 14
v_call: TRBV19
d_call: TRBD1
clone_size: NA
cdr3_aa: CASSQTGVTGELFF
cdr3_nt: TGTGCCAGTAGCCAGACAGGGGTGACCGGGGAGCTGTTTTTT

j_call: TRBJ1-5
cdr3_length: 14
v_call: TRBV18
d_call: TRBD1
clone_size: NA
cdr3_aa: CASSPGQANQPQHF
cdr3_nt: TGTGCCAGCTCGCCGGGACAGGCAAATCAGCCCCAGCATTTT

j_call: TRBJ1-5
cdr3_length: 16
v_call: TRBV28
d_call: NA
clone_size: NA
cdr3_aa: CASSLRAAASNQPQHF
cdr3_nt: TGTGCCAGCAGTTTGAGGGCAGCAGCCAGCAATCAGCCCCAGCATTTT

j_call: TRBJ2-2
cdr3_length: 13
v_call: TRBV19
d_call: NA
clone_size: NA
cdr3_aa: CASSPQGIGELFF
cdr3_nt: TGTGCCAGTAGCCCCCAGGGGATCGGGGAGCTGTTTTTT

j_call: TRBJ2-2
cdr3_length: 17
v_call: TRBV7-3
d_call: NA
clone_size: NA
cdr3_aa: CASSLRAGGFGTGELFF
cdr3_nt: TGTGCCAGCAGCTTACGGGCAGGGGGGTTTGGCACCGGGGAGCTGTTTTTT

j_call: TRBJ2-2
cdr3_length: 15
v_call: TRBV5-4
d_call: NA
clone_size: few
cdr3_aa: CASSLLGRETGELFF
cdr3_nt: TGTGCCAGCAGCTTGTTGGGCCGAGAGACCGGGGAGCTGTTTTTT

j_call: TRBJ2-3
cdr3_length: 14
v_call: TRBV18
d_call: NA
clone_size: once
cdr3_aa: CASSQESAADTQYF
cdr3_nt: TGTGCCAGCTCACAGGAATCCGCCGCAGATACGCAGTATTTT

j_call: TRBJ1-5
cdr3_length: 12
v_call: TRBV19
d_call: NA
clone_size: NA
cdr3_aa: CASSPGNQPQHF
cdr3_nt: TGTGCCAGTAGCCCAGGCAATCAGCCCCAGCATTTT

j_call: TRBJ1-2
cdr3_length: 11
v_call: TRBV28
d_call: TRBD1
clone_size: NA
cdr3_aa: CASRGTGGIFF
cdr3_nt: TGTGCCAGCAGGGGGACAGGGGGAATTTTCTTC

j_call: TRBJ1-5
cdr3_length: 15
v_call: TRBV9
d_call: NA
clone_size: NA
cdr3_aa: CASSVGDSGGQPQHF
cdr3_nt: TGTGCCAGCAGCGTAGGAGACTCCGGGGGTCAGCCCCAGCATTTT

j_call: TRBJ2-6
cdr3_length: 15
v_call: TRBV5-5
d_call: NA
clone_size: NA
cdr3_aa: CASSREFSGANVLTF
cdr3_nt: TGTGCCAGCAGCCGCGAATTCTCTGGGGCCAACGTCCTGACTTTC

j_call: TRBJ2-5
cdr3_length: 16
v_call: TRBV5-1
d_call: NA
clone_size: NA
cdr3_aa: CASSLAFDRRVDTQYF
cdr3_nt: TGCGCCAGCAGCTTGGCTTTTGACAGGCGAGTCGATACCCAGTACTTC

j_call: TRBJ1-1
cdr3_length: 14
v_call: TRBV9
d_call: NA
clone_size: hyperexpanded
cdr3_aa: CASSVAATNTEAFF
cdr3_nt: TGTGCCAGCAGCGTAGCAGCAACTAACACTGAAGCTTTCTTT

j_call: TRBJ2-2
cdr3_length: 17
v_call: TRBV5-1
d_call: TRBD2
clone_size: NA
cdr3_aa: CASSPLGLAVGTGELFF
cdr3_nt: TGCGCCAGCAGCCCCCTGGGACTAGCGGTGGGGACCGGGGAGCTGTTTTTT

j_call: TRBJ2-5
cdr3_length: 16
v_call: TRBV7-2
d_call: NA
clone_size: NA
cdr3_aa: CASSLARDPPLETQYF
cdr3_nt: TGTGCCAGCAGCTTAGCCCGGGACCCGCCGTTAGAGACCCAGTACTTC

j_call: TRBJ2-1
cdr3_length: 14
v_call: TRBV11-2
d_call: NA
clone_size: NA
cdr3_aa: CASSLGTPGREQFF
cdr3_nt: TGTGCCAGCAGCTTGGGGACTCCGGGTAGAGAGCAGTTCTTC

j_call: TRBJ2-1
cdr3_length: 14
v_call: TRBV27
d_call: TRBD2
clone_size: NA
cdr3_aa: CASSPTGLAGGPVF
cdr3_nt: TGTGCCAGCAGTCCCACCGGGCTAGCGGGAGGGCCAGTCTTC

j_call: TRBJ2-1
cdr3_length: 15
v_call: TRBV12-5
d_call: TRBD2
clone_size: once
cdr3_aa: CASGRGTSGRNEQFF
cdr3_nt: TGTGCTAGTGGCCGCGGGACTAGCGGGAGGAATGAGCAGTTCTTC

j_call: TRBJ2-1
cdr3_length: 15
v_call: TRBV6-5
d_call: NA
clone_size: NA
cdr3_aa: CASSLAGAVGNEQFF
cdr3_nt: TGTGCCAGCAGTTTGGCTGGGGCGGTTGGTAATGAGCAGTTCTTC

j_call: TRBJ1-5
cdr3_length: 16
v_call: TRBV19
d_call: NA
clone_size: few
cdr3_aa: CASSIAGGRGRQPQHF
cdr3_nt: TGTGCCAGTAGTATAGCAGGCGGCCGTGGACGACAGCCCCAGCATTTT

j_call: TRBJ2-7
cdr3_length: 15
v_call: TRBV5-1
d_call: TRBD2
clone_size: NA
cdr3_aa: CASSGGLAGGQEQYF
cdr3_nt: TGCGCCAGCAGCGGAGGACTAGCGGGAGGGCAGGAGCAGTACTTC

j_call: TRBJ2-3
cdr3_length: 13
v_call: TRBV14
d_call: NA
clone_size: once
cdr3_aa: CASSHSSTDTQYF
cdr3_nt: TGTGCCAGCAGCCATTCCAGCACAGATACGCAGTATTTT

j_call: TRBJ1-1
cdr3_length: 17
v_call: TRBV1
d_call: NA
clone_size: NA
cdr3_aa: CTSSQDMGGESGTEAFF
cdr3_nt: TGCACCAGCAGCCAAGATATGGGGGGGGAGAGTGGGACTGAAGCTTTCTTT

j_call: TRBJ2-2
cdr3_length: 15
v_call: TRBV2
d_call: NA
clone_size: NA
cdr3_aa: CASSGGSNFRGELFF
cdr3_nt: TGTGCCAGCAGTGGTGGCTCGAATTTTAGGGGGGAGCTGTTTTTT

j_call: TRBJ2-5
cdr3_length: 14
v_call: TRBV6-1
d_call: NA
clone_size: once
cdr3_aa: CASSTGFSQETQYF
cdr3_nt: TGTGCCAGCAGTACAGGGTTCTCCCAAGAGACCCAGTACTTC

j_call: TRBJ2-7
cdr3_length: 17
v_call: TRBV5-1
d_call: TRBD2
clone_size: NA
cdr3_aa: CASSLGGSGPRSYEQYF
cdr3_nt: TGCGCCAGCAGCCTAGGAGGTAGCGGGCCCCGCTCCTACGAGCAGTACTTC

j_call: TRBJ1-5
cdr3_length: 15
v_call: TRBV6-1
d_call: NA
clone_size: NA
cdr3_aa: CASSEWDGSNQPQHF
cdr3_nt: TGTGCCAGCAGTGAATGGGATGGTAGCAATCAGCCCCAGCATTTT

j_call: TRBJ1-2
cdr3_length: 14
v_call: TRBV16
d_call: NA
clone_size: NA
cdr3_aa: CASSQGMIGYGYTF
cdr3_nt: TGTGCCAGCAGCCAAGGGATGATAGGCTATGGCTACACCTTC

j_call: TRBJ2-1
cdr3_length: 10
v_call: TRBV12-5
d_call: NA
clone_size: NA
cdr3_aa: CASGDNEQFF
cdr3_nt: TGTGCTAGTGGTGACAATGAGCAGTTCTTC

j_call: TRBJ2-3
cdr3_length: 13
v_call: TRBV7-9
d_call: NA
clone_size: NA
cdr3_aa: CASSTQGTDTQYF
cdr3_nt: TGTGCCAGCAGCACACAGGGAACAGATACGCAGTATTTT

j_call: TRBJ1-3
cdr3_length: 14
v_call: TRBV27
d_call: NA
clone_size: NA
cdr3_aa: CASSLGGSGNTIYF
cdr3_nt: TGTGCCAGCAGTCTGGGGGGATCTGGAAACACCATATATTTT

j_call: TRBJ2-1
cdr3_length: 15
v_call: TRBV5-1
d_call: NA
clone_size: NA
cdr3_aa: CASSLEGGTYNEQFF
cdr3_nt: TGCGCCAGCAGCTTGGAAGGGGGGACTTACAATGAGCAGTTCTTC

j_call: TRBJ1-4
cdr3_length: 13
v_call: TRBV6-1
d_call: NA
clone_size: NA
cdr3_aa: CASSDGLWEKLFF
cdr3_nt: TGTGCCAGCAGTGATGGGTTGTGGGAAAAACTGTTTTTT

j_call: TRBJ2-5
cdr3_length: 14
v_call: TRBV27
d_call: TRBD1
clone_size: NA
cdr3_aa: CASSRPGQQETQYF
cdr3_nt: TGTGCCAGCAGTCGGCCGGGACAGCAAGAGACCCAGTACTTC

j_call: TRBJ2-2
cdr3_length: 15
v_call: TRBV10-3
d_call: NA
clone_size: few
cdr3_aa: CAISEDPGATGELFF
cdr3_nt: TGTGCCATCAGTGAAGATCCTGGTGCTACCGGGGAGCTGTTTTTT

j_call: TRBJ1-4
cdr3_length: 12
v_call: TRBV4-2
d_call: TRBD1
clone_size: NA
cdr3_aa: CASTGTGYKLFF
cdr3_nt: TGTGCCAGCACCGGGACAGGGTATAAACTGTTTTTT

j_call: TRBJ2-3
cdr3_length: 16
v_call: TRBV28
d_call: TRBD1
clone_size: few
cdr3_aa: CASNSPGTGITDTQYF
cdr3_nt: TGTGCCAGCAATTCTCCCGGGACAGGCATTACAGATACGCAGTATTTT

j_call: TRBJ2-1
cdr3_length: 14
v_call: TRBV6-1
d_call: NA
clone_size: NA
cdr3_aa: CASSEEAGYDEQFF
cdr3_nt: TGTGCCAGCAGTGAAGAAGCAGGGTATGATGAGCAGTTCTTC

j_call: TRBJ2-1
cdr3_length: 16
v_call: TRBV9
d_call: NA
clone_size: NA
cdr3_aa: CASSVAAVSSYNEQFF
cdr3_nt: TGTGCCAGCAGCGTAGCGGCGGTGAGCTCCTACAATGAGCAGTTCTTC

j_call: TRBJ1-5
cdr3_length: 14
v_call: TRBV11-2
d_call: NA
clone_size: few
cdr3_aa: CASSLPRGGQPQHF
cdr3_nt: TGTGCCAGCAGCTTACCTCGAGGTGGACAGCCCCAGCATTTT

j_call: TRBJ2-1
cdr3_length: 15
v_call: TRBV5-1
d_call: TRBD2
clone_size: NA
cdr3_aa: CASSSETSGRNEQFF
cdr3_nt: TGCGCCAGCAGCTCGGAAACTAGCGGGAGGAATGAGCAGTTCTTC

j_call: TRBJ2-1
cdr3_length: 12
v_call: TRBV28
d_call: NA
clone_size: NA
cdr3_aa: CASSPPRDEQFF
cdr3_nt: TGTGCCAGCAGTCCCCCTCGGGATGAGCAGTTCTTC

j_call: TRBJ2-3
cdr3_length: 16
v_call: TRBV9
d_call: NA
clone_size: NA
cdr3_aa: CASSVAIGGFTDTQYF
cdr3_nt: TGTGCCAGCAGCGTAGCGATCGGGGGCTTCACAGATACGCAGTATTTT

j_call: TRBJ1-3
cdr3_length: 16
v_call: TRBV5-6
d_call: NA
clone_size: NA
cdr3_aa: CASSRGEGVVGNTIYF
cdr3_nt: TGTGCCAGCAGCAGGGGGGAAGGCGTGGTTGGAAACACCATATATTTT

j_call: TRBJ2-7
cdr3_length: 16
v_call: TRBV27
d_call: NA
clone_size: NA
cdr3_aa: CASSSYSDGPSYEQYF
cdr3_nt: TGTGCCAGCAGTTCCTATTCGGACGGTCCCTCCTACGAGCAGTACTTC

j_call: TRBJ1-1
cdr3_length: 15
v_call: TRBV18
d_call: NA
clone_size: NA
cdr3_aa: CASSTSKQGNTEAFF
cdr3_nt: TGTGCCAGCTCAACATCAAAACAGGGCAACACTGAAGCTTTCTTT